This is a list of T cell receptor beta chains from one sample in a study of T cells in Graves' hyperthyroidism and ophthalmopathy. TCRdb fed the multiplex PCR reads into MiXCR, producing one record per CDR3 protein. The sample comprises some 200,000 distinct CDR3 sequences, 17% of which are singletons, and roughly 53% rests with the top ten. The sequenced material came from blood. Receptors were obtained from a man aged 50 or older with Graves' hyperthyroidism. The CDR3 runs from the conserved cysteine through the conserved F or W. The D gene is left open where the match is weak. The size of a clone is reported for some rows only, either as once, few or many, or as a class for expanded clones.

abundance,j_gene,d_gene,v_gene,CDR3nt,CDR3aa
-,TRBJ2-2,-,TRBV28,TGTGCCAGCAGTTTAACCCTCAAGAACACCGGGGAGCTGTTTTTT,CASSLTLKNTGELFF
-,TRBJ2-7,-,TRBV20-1,TGCAGTGCTAGAGACAGGGAGGCATCCTACGAGCAGTACTTC,CSARDREASYEQYF
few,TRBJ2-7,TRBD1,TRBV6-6,TGTGCCAGCAGTTACTCGATTCAGGGGGCAAGCGAGCAGTACTTC,CASSYSIQGASEQYF
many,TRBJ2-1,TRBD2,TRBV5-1,TGCGCCAGCAGCTTGGGGACTAGCGGACTCAATGAGCAGTTCTTC,CASSLGTSGLNEQFF
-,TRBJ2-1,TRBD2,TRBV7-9,TGTGCCAGCAGCCCACCTAGCGGGAGGGATGACAATGAGCAGTTCTTC,CASSPPSGRDDNEQFF
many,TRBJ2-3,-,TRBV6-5,TGTGCCAGCAGTTACTCTCGCCTAGGTACGCAGTATTTT,CASSYSRLGTQYF
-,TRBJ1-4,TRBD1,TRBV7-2,TGTGCCAGCAGCTTGAAGACAGGGGGGATTGGTGAAAAACTGTTTTTT,CASSLKTGGIGEKLFF
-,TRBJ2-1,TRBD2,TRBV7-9,TGTGCCAGCAGCCTCCGTGTATCGAGCGGGGGGGGGGAGGAGCAGTTCTTC,CASSLRVSSGGGEEQFF
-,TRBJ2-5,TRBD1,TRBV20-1,TGCAGTGCTAGAGCCTGGACAGGCCTTAAAGAGACCCAGTACTTC,CSARAWTGLKETQYF
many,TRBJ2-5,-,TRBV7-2,TGTGCCAACAGCTTAGTGGGAGGAGAGACCCAGTACTTC,CANSLVGGETQYF
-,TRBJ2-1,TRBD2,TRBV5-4,TGTGCCAGCAGCCCCCCGGGAGCGGGAGGTATCGATGAGCAGTTCTTC,CASSPPGAGGIDEQFF
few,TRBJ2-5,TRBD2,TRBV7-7,TGTGCTAGCAGTCCGTTGGGACTAGCGGGACTTGAAGAGACCCAGTACTTC,CASSPLGLAGLEETQYF
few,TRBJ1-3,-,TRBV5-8,TGTGCCAGCAGCTTTAAGGGAGTCTCTGGAAACACCATATATTTT,CASSFKGVSGNTIYF
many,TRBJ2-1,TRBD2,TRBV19,TGTGCCAGTAGTATCTGGACTAGCCGCAATGAGCAGTTCTTC,CASSIWTSRNEQFF
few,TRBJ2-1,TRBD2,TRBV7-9,TGTGCCAGCAGCCCCCGGGGGGACCACAATGAGCAGTTCTTC,CASSPRGDHNEQFF
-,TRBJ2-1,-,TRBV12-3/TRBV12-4,TGTGCCAGCAGTTTACCGACCGAATACAATGAGCAGTTCTTC,CASSLPTEYNEQFF
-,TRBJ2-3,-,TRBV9,TGTGCCAGCAGCGCCGGAGGGGCGAGCACAGATACGCAGTATTTT,CASSAGGASTDTQYF
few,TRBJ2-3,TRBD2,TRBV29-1,TGCAGCGTTGAAGATCCCCTAGCGGGAGGAGCAGATACGCAGTATTTT,CSVEDPLAGGADTQYF
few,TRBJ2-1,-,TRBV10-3,TGTGCCATCAGTGAGTCGACGGTAGCGTCGAGCTACAATGAGCAGTTCTTC,CAISESTVASSYNEQFF
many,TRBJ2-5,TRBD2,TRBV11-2,TGTGCCAGCAGCTTAGTCACAGCGGGAGCCCAAGAGACCCAGTACTTC,CASSLVTAGAQETQYF
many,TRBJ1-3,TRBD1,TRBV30,TGTGCCTGGAACAGGGGTTACGGAAACACCATATATTTT,CAWNRGYGNTIYF
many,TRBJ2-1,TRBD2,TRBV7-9,TGTGCCAGCAGACCCCTAGCGGTTAACAATGAGCAGTTCTTC,CASRPLAVNNEQFF
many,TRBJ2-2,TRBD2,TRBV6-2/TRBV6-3,TGTGCCAGCAGTTACCCGACTAGCGGGATCAACACCGGGGAGCTGTTTTTT,CASSYPTSGINTGELFF
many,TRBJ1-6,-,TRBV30,TGTGCCTGGAGTAGGGGGGGTTCGGGTTCACCCCTCCACTTT,CAWSRGGSGSPLHF
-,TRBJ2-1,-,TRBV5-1,TGCGCCAGCAGCCGCGCGGGACAGTCGGAGCAGTTCTTC,CASSRAGQSEQFF
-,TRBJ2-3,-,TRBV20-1,TGCAGTGCTAGAGTTCATGGGGGTCGGACAGATACGCAGTATTTT,CSARVHGGRTDTQYF
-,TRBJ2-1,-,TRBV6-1,TGTGCCAGCACCTCACGAGGGGAGCAGTTCTTC,CASTSRGEQFF
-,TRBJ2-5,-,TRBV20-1,TGCAGTGCTAGAGAGACAGTCGGGGAGACCCAGTACTTC,CSARETVGETQYF
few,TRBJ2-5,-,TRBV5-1,TGCGCCAGCAGCTTGTACGGGACACTAGTCCAAGAGACCCAGTACTTC,CASSLYGTLVQETQYF